This T cell receptor (beta chain) was recorded in a study of identical twins. In regard to this clonotype: The antigen remains undetermined.

The study, taken as a whole, reports: Insertion counts were lower in abundant cord blood beta clonotypes, a trend that memory repertoires did not show.

TCRdb reanalysed the 5' RACE reads using MiXCR and keeps one entry per CDR3 protein. The repertoire holds roughly 350,000 distinct CDR3 sequences, with 12% as singletons. Trimming took off 0 bases at V and 7 bases at J, with 10 bases between the two ends. Germline V gives CDR1 SGHRS, CDR2 YFSETQ. This CDR3 spans 14 amino acids. The data were also submitted as part of a second study, on yellow fever vaccine responses in identical twins. That source notes: Twin vaccine T cell responses reportedly seemed partly convergent, partly personalized.

What was sequenced was CD8+ T cells sorted from blood. The V call is TRBV5-1, the J call TRBJ1-4; D remains unclear. The TCR originated in a woman between 18 and 30 years old in good health. DNA of the CDR3: TGCGCCAGCAGCTTGGACCATCATACTGAAAAACTGTTTTTT. It codes for CASSLDHHTEKLFF.